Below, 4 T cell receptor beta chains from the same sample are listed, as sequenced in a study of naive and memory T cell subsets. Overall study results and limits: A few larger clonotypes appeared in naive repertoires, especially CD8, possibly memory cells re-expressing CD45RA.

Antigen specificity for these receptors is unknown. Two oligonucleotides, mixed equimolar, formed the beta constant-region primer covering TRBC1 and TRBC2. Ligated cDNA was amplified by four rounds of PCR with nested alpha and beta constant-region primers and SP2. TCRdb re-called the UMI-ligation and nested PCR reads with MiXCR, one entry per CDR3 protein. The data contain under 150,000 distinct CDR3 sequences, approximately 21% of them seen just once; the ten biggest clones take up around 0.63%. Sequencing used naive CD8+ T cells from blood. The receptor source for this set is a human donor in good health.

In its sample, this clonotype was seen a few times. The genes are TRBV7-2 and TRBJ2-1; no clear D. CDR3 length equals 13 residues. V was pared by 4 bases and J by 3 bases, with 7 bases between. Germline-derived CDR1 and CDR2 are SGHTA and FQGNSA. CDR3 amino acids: CASSSPNYNEQFF. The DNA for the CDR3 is TGTGCCAGCAGCTCACCTAACTACAATGAGCAGTTCTTC. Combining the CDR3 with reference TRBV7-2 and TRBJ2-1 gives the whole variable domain GAGVSQSPSNKVTEKGKDVELRCDPISGHTALYWYRQSLGQGLEFLIYFQGNSAPDKSGLPSDRFSAERTGGSVSTLTIQRTQQEDSAVYLCASSSPNYNEQFFGPGTRLTVL.

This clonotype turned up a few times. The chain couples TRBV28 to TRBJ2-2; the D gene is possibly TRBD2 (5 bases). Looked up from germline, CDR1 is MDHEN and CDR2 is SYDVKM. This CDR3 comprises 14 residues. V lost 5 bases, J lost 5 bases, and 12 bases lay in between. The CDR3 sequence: CASSGLYATGELFF. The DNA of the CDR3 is TGTGCCAGCAGTGGACTCTATGCGACCGGGGAGCTGTTTTTT.

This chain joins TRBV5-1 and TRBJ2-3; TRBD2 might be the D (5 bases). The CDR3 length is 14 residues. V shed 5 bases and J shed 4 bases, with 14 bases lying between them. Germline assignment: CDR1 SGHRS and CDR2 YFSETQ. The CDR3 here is CASREILAADTQYF. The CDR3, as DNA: TGCGCCAGCAGGGAAATCCTAGCTGCAGATACGCAGTATTTT.

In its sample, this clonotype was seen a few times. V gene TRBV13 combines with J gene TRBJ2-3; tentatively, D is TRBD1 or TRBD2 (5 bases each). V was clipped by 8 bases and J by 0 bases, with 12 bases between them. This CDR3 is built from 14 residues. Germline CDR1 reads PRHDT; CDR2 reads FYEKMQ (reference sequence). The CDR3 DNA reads TGTGCCAGCGGAAGGGACGGCAGCACAGATACGCAGTATTTT. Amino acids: CASGRDGSTDTQYF.